This T cell receptor (beta chain) appears in the sequencing data of a study of Graves' ophthalmopathy and Graves' hyperthyroidism. Overall study results and limits: Blood contained most expanded thyroid clonotypes exceeding 0.001 frequency. Ophthalmopathy progression cases were predicted by the model with 70.59% sensitivity and 72.22% specificity.

Clinicians made diagnoses from clinical symptoms, serum thyroxine, TRAb, thyroid ultrasound and orbital computed tomography. Note on this clonotype: The antigen is not known.

The CDR3 contains 15 residues. The germline V gene has CDR1 MNHEY and CDR2 SVGAGI. V lost 0 bases and J lost 7, with 10 bases in between. Amplification from RNA transcripts yielded the TCR beta CDR3 regions. First-round RT-PCR with HTBI primers preceded a second-round multiplex PCR. TCRdb itself ran the multiplex PCR reads through MiXCR, one entry per CDR3 protein. The sample comprises about 700,000 distinct CDR3 sequences, roughly 40% of which are singletons, and 40% to 55% rests with the top ten. The genes are TRBV6-5 and TRBJ2-6; D not resolved. The clonotype originates from an adult man with Graves' ophthalmopathy. Material for sequencing was peripheral blood. This chain's CDR3 is CASSYSEQIANVLTF. In DNA, the CDR3 is TGTGCCAGCAGTTACTCGGAACAGATAGCCAACGTCCTGACTTTC.